These 14 T cell receptor beta chains were all obtained from the same sample, sequenced in a study of blood T cell repertoires in COVID-19. Data came from immunoSEQ multiplex PCR; TCRdb stores just in-frame clones and leaves some out. The sample lists more than 85,000 clones; about 80% were seen once. Sequencing was carried out using peripheral blood. The receptors were gathered from a man of 80 years or more with acute or convalescent COVID-19.

The rearrangement uses TRBV12-3 or TRBV12-4 and TRBJ1-1; D gene ambiguous. The CDR3 runs to 13 residues. Trimming cost V 5 bases and J 0 bases, with 7 bases left between them. CDR3 protein: CASSPLMNTEAFF. DNA of the CDR3: TGTGCCAGCAGTCCCCTAATGAACACTGAAGCTTTCTTT.

V and J are TRBV5-1 and TRBJ1-6; 8 bases match TRBD1. J gave up 7 bases and V 4 bases, and 7 bases lay outside the gene matches. Germline CDR1 reads SGHRS; CDR2 reads YFSETQ. The CDR3 contains 15 residues. The CDR3 region has the DNA TGCGCCAGCAGCCCCGGACAGGGTTTCAATTCACCCCTCCACTTT. Translation gives CASSPGQGFNSPLHF.

The rearrangement uses TRBV7-9 and TRBJ2-2, with a possible D match to TRBD1 (5 bases). This CDR3 spans 15 amino acids. V gave up 1 base and J gave up 3 bases, with 9 bases separating them. Per germline, CDR1 SEHNR and CDR2 FQNEAQ (reference sequence). CDR3 sequence reads: CASSLDRGYTGELFF. The CDR3 region has the DNA TGTGCCAGCAGCTTAGATAGGGGTTACACCGGGGAGCTGTTTTTT. The full variable domain, completed using reference TRBV7-9 and TRBJ2-2, is DTGVSQNPRHKITKRGQNVTFRCDPISEHNRLYWYRQTLGQGPEFLTYFQNEAQLEKSRLLSDRFSAERPKGSFSTLEIQRTEQGDSAMYLCASSLDRGYTGELFFGEGSRLTVL.

The chain uses TRBV5-1 and TRBJ1-1; a weak D match, TRBD1 (6 bases). The V gene lost 0 bases and the J gene lost 4 bases, with 13 bases spanning the gap. Per germline, CDR1 SGHRS and CDR2 YFSETQ. The CDR3 runs 15 residues. The CDR3 nucleotides read TGCGCCAGCAGCTTGGAAACACAGGGATCCACTGAAGCTTTCTTT. Its protein product is CASSLETQGSTEAFF.

The chain has TRBV27 and TRBJ2-2; 7 positions agree with TRBD2. Germline V CDR1 and CDR2: MNHEY, SMNVEV (reference sequence). J lost 0 bases, V lost 7 bases, and 2 bases had no gene match. The CDR3 runs 14 residues. The CDR3 loop is CASKGRANTGELFF. The CDR3 DNA sequence: TGTGCCAGCAAGGGGAGGGCGAACACCGGGGAGCTGTTTTTT.

This clone was counted only a few times. The chain couples TRBV3-1 (or the pseudogene TRBV3-2) to TRBJ1-3, with D possibly TRBD1 on 6 matching bases. CDR1 is LGHDT and CDR2 is YNNKEL in the germline V gene (reference sequence). Trimming removed 7 bases at V and 2 bases at J, with 15 bases between. The CDR3 runs 15 residues. The CDR3 bases are TGTGCCAGCACCTTCGGCGGGGGGCCTGGAAACACCATATATTTT. Its translation: CASTFGGGPGNTIYF.

CDR3 amino acids: CASSFPLAGSREEQFF. DNA for the CDR3: TGTGCCAGCAGCTTTCCCTTAGCGGGGAGCCGGGAGGAGCAGTTCTTC. The chain joins TRBV7-8 to TRBJ2-1, with 8 bases aligning to TRBD2. The CDR3 totals 16 residues. The germline CDR1 and CDR2 sequences are SGHVS and FQNEAQ. Trimming cost V 3 bases and J 10 bases; bases outside gene matches: 14.

The chain uses TRBV6-5 and TRBJ2-5; TRBD2 might be the D (5 bases). V gave up 4 bases and J gave up 2 bases, with 14 bases separating them. This CDR3 is built from 15 residues. The germline V gene has CDR1 MNHEY and CDR2 SVGAGI. CDR3 nucleotide sequence: TGTGCCAGCAGTTCGCGGCCGACGGGGCAAGAGACCCAGTACTTC. Translation gives CASSSRPTGQETQYF.

This clone was recorded once. The CDR3 sequence: CASSLARGLAGGPRDTQYF. CDR3 DNA sequence: TGTGCCAGCAGCTTAGCGCGGGGACTAGCGGGAGGGCCTAGAGATACGCAGTATTTT. This chain connects TRBV7-2 to TRBJ2-3; 16 bases align to TRBD2. Per germline, CDR1 SGHTA and CDR2 FQGNSA. This CDR3 spans 19 amino acids. V gave up 0 bases and J gave up 5 bases; unmatched junction bases: 8.

The genes are TRBV24-1 and TRBJ1-2; 11 nucleotides align to TRBD1. Germline loops: CDR1 KGHDR, CDR2 SFDVKD. J lost 7 bases, V lost 3 bases, and 3 bases had no gene match. The CDR3 has 14 residues. DNA of the CDR3: TGTGCCACCAGTGATGCGGGGACAGGGGGTGGCTACACCTTC. This gives the protein CATSDAGTGGGYTF.

In its sample, this clone was seen once. The rearrangement uses TRBV5-1 and TRBJ2-2; 12 positions match TRBD1. V dropped 4 bases and J dropped 9; count of bases not matched to a gene: 10. CDR1 and CDR2 from the germline V gene are SGHRS and YFSETQ. The CDR3 is 16 amino acids. Written as DNA, the CDR3 is TGCGCCAGCAGCGGGAGGGACAGGGGGCCGGCCTGGGAGCTGTTTTTT. It translates to CASSGRDRGPAWELFF.

The genes are TRBV5-1 and TRBJ2-3; 7 bases are a match to TRBD2. Germline values: CDR1 SGHRS, CDR2 YFSETQ. J was trimmed by 0 bases and V by 2 bases; bases with no gene match: 6. The CDR3 is made up of 16 amino acids. CDR3: CASSLGLAVSTDTQYF. The DNA for the CDR3 is TGCGCCAGCAGCTTAGGGCTAGCGGTTAGCACAGATACGCAGTATTTT.

V usage is TRBV16 and J usage is TRBJ1-3; possible D gene TRBD1, 6 bases. CDR3 size: 16 residues. The ends were cut back, 0 bases at V and 0 bases at J, with 9 bases in the middle. Germline CDR1 and CDR2: KGHSY and FQNENV. This CDR3 is CASSQSRQVSGNTIYF. CDR3 nucleotide sequence: TGTGCCAGCAGCCAATCGAGACAGGTCTCTGGAAACACCATATATTTT.

This sequence joins TRBV4-3 and TRBJ1-3; 11 bases are shared with TRBD1. This CDR3 comprises 16 residues. V dropped 5 bases and J dropped 4; count of bases not matched to a gene: 7. Per germline, CDR1 LGHNA and CDR2 YSLEER. CDR3 amino acids: CASSGTGGTGGNTIYF. CDR3 nucleotide sequence: TGCGCCAGCAGCGGGACAGGGGGTACGGGGGGAAACACCATATATTTT.